The 31 T cell receptor beta chains in this list originate from one sample, sequenced in a study of regulatory T cells in long-lasting Graves disease. The time point was: newly diagnosed GD, antithyroid drugs for less than 3 months. After RNA was extracted from PBMCs, the TCR library was made from it. Building of the TCR beta libraries involved iRepertoire HTBI primers and Arm-PCR of CDR3 regions. TCRdb re-called the multiplex PCR reads with MiXCR, one entry per CDR3 protein. The sample contains 200,000 to 300,000 distinct CDR3 sequences, around 20% of which appear only once. Sequences were derived from peripheral blood mononuclear cells (PBMCs), sampled at new diagnosis, from a patient treated with antithyroid drugs. All receptors derive from a female donor with Graves disease.

In this sample, this clonotype turned up many times. This chain joins TRBV7-9 and TRBJ2-7, with D possibly being TRBD2 (5 bases). This CDR3 is 13 amino acids long. Germline lookup yields CDR1 SEHNR and CDR2 FQNEAQ (reference sequence). V was pared by 5 bases and J by 7 bases, with 15 bases between. The CDR3 bases are TGTGCCAGCAGCCGACCTACTAGGCTGGAGCAGTACTTC. It is translated as CASSRPTRLEQYF.

This clonotype was seen at least ten times. V is TRBV11-3 and J is TRBJ2-5; 9 bases are a match to TRBD1. Trimming removed 5 bases from V and 2 bases from J; junction bases left unmatched: 6. Per the germline V gene, CDR1 is SGHNT and CDR2 is YENEEA. The CDR3 has 15 amino acids. The CDR3 nucleotides are TGTGCCAGCAGCCCGGGACAGGGAGGGCAAGAGACCCAGTACTTC. This translates into CASSPGQGGQETQYF.

This clonotype was observed many times. This rearrangement joins TRBV6-2 or TRBV6-3 to TRBJ2-3; no definite D call. CDR1 is MNHEY and CDR2 is SVGEGT in the germline V gene. Trimming took 7 bases from V and 5 from J, leaving 13 bases between them. There are 13 residues in the CDR3. CDR3 nucleotide sequence: TGTGCCAGCACCCTGGAGCCTGGAGATACGCAGTATTTT. Translated: CASTLEPGDTQYF.

The chain employs TRBV5-8 and TRBJ2-1; 9 bases align to TRBD2. Trimming took 4 bases from V and 6 from J; bases not matched to a gene: 8. CDR1 and CDR2 (germline): SGHTS, YDEGEE. CDR3 length: 15 amino acids. CDR3 region: CASSPPGLAGNEQFF. Here the CDR3 DNA reads TGTGCCAGCAGCCCACCGGGACTAGCCGGCAATGAGCAGTTCTTC.

This clonotype showed up many times. This sequence joins TRBV11-3 and TRBJ1-1, with D unresolved. Trimming took off 5 bases at V and 3 bases at J, with 19 bases between the two ends. The CDR3 is 16 amino acids. The germline V gene encodes CDR1 SGHNT and CDR2 YENEEA. CDR3: CASSLAHTGWDTEAFF. In DNA, the CDR3 is TGTGCCAGCAGCCTCGCCCATACGGGATGGGACACTGAAGCTTTCTTT.

The sample holds many counts of this clonotype. The chain combines TRBV7-2 with TRBJ2-1; TRBD1 is a possible D gene (6 bases). The DNA matches TRBJ2-5 better at its end, which makes the J call doubtful. In germline, CDR1 is SGHTA, CDR2 FQGNSA. The CDR3 is 15 residues long. The CDR3 region is CASGVLGQSQETQYF. Written as DNA, the CDR3 is TGTGCCAGCGGCGTTTTAGGACAGAGCCAAGAGACCCAGTACTTC.

This clonotype showed up just a few times. This chain links TRBV25-1 with TRBJ2-7; D might be TRBD1 or TRBD2, each matching 7 bases. Trimming stripped 3 bases from V and 0 bases from J, with 12 bases between. CDR1 is MGHDK, CDR2 SYGVNS, per germline. The CDR3 has 15 amino acids. Written as DNA, the CDR3 is TGTGCCAGCAGTGAGTCAGGGGGGGACTCCTACGAGCAGTACTTC. It yields the protein CASSESGGDSYEQYF.

About this clonotype: One base away lies a much larger clone, so this may be a sequencing read error. The gene calls are TRBV20-1 and TRBJ1-2, with D possibly matching TRBD1 (5 bases). The ends were cut back, 3 bases at V and 6 bases at J, with 11 bases in the middle. The CDR3 extends over 12 amino acids. Germline V lookup: CDR1 DFQATT, CDR2 SNEGSKA (reference sequence). CDR3 bases: TGCAGTGCTAGGGGGGATCGCCATGGCTACACCTTC. Amino acid sequence: CSARGDRHGYTF.

This clonotype came up many times. The rearrangement joins TRBV27 to TRBJ2-7, with unresolved D. V was trimmed by 2 bases and J by 0 bases, leaving 8 bases between them. The CDR3 covers 14 residues. Looked up from germline, CDR1 is MNHEY and CDR2 is SMNVEV (reference sequence). CDR3 sequence: CASSLTITSYEQYF. CDR3 coding DNA: TGTGCCAGCAGTTTAACGATTACCTCCTACGAGCAGTACTTC.

This clonotype was detected ten times or more. The rearrangement joins TRBV20-1 to TRBJ2-5; D not certain. Trimming removed 3 bases from V and 4 bases from J, with 9 bases in between. The CDR3 length is 12 residues. Germline lookup yields CDR1 DFQATT and CDR2 SNEGSKA (reference sequence). This chain's CDR3 is CSARTQIETQYF. As DNA, the CDR3 is TGCAGTGCTAGGACGCAGATAGAGACCCAGTACTTC.

This chain links TRBV12-3 or TRBV12-4 with TRBJ1-1; D is possibly TRBD1 (5 bases). This CDR3 contains 11 residues. V lost 8 bases to trimming and J lost 11 bases, with 15 bases between them. The CDR3 here is CASGMGLGAFF. The CDR3 DNA follows: TGTGCCAGCGGTATGGGACTAGGGGCTTTCTTT.

This clonotype occurred many times. This rearrangement joins TRBV12-3 or TRBV12-4 to TRBJ2-3; 11 bases match TRBD1. Trimming took 8 bases from V and 2 from J; bases not matched to a gene: 24. CDR3 length: 21 amino acids. DNA of the CDR3: TGTGCCAGCCCATTTGCACCGCGGACAGGGGGCACTCCGGAAGACACAGATACGCAGTATTTT. This translates into CASPFAPRTGGTPEDTDTQYF.

This clonotype was counted many times. This chain links TRBV5-1 with TRBJ2-7; the match to TRBD1 covers 11 bases. Trimming cost V 4 bases and J 7 bases; bases outside gene matches: 7. Germline CDR1 is SGHRS and CDR2 is YFSETQ. This CDR3 has 14 residues. CDR3 sequence reads: CASSADRGQNEQYF. The CDR3 nucleotides read TGCGCCAGCAGCGCGGACAGGGGGCAAAATGAGCAGTACTTC.

CDR3 sequence: CASSLVGTANEQYF. CDR3 nucleotide sequence: TGTGCCAGCAGCTTAGTAGGGACAGCCAACGAGCAGTACTTC. V is TRBV7-6 and J is TRBJ2-7; 7 positions match TRBD1. The V segment lost 1 base and the J segment 5 bases; nucleotides outside the gene matches: 5. Germline CDR1 reads SGHVS; CDR2 reads FNYEAQ. This CDR3 contains 14 residues.

V and J are TRBV7-3 and TRBJ2-5, with 10 bases that match TRBD2. This CDR3 contains 13 residues. Trimming removed 5 bases from V and 9 bases from J; junction bases left unmatched: 6. Per germline, CDR1 SGHTA and CDR2 FQGTGA. Here the CDR3 DNA reads TGTGCCAGCAGCGAGGCCAGCGGGGGGGCCCAGTACTTC. Its protein product is CASSEASGGAQYF.

This clonotype was counted ten times or more. This chain uses TRBV27 with TRBJ2-3, with D tentatively TRBD2 (5 bases). Trimming removed 7 bases from V and 7 bases from J, with 21 bases in between. The CDR3 contains 15 residues. Germline V CDR1 and CDR2: MNHEY, SMNVEV (reference sequence). The CDR3 region is CASTELQASGNTQYF. Here the CDR3 DNA reads TGTGCCAGCACCGAACTCCAGGCATCGGGGAATACGCAGTATTTT.

This chain uses TRBV20-1 with TRBJ2-4, with TRBD2 matching 7 bases. In germline, CDR1 is DFQATT, CDR2 SNEGSKA (reference sequence). The V segment lost 3 bases and the J segment 3 bases; nucleotides outside the gene matches: 8. The length of the CDR3 is 15 residues. The CDR3 loop reads CSASSLGGDKNIQYF. CDR3 DNA sequence: TGCAGTGCTAGTAGTTTGGGGGGGGACAAAAACATTCAGTACTTC.

The V call is TRBV7-2, the J call TRBJ2-4; TRBD2 aligns across 9 bases. CDR1 and CDR2 (germline): SGHTA, FQGNSA. The CDR3 loop spans 18 amino acids. V shed 1 base and J 3 bases; nucleotides not matched to a gene: 10. The CDR3 here is CASSLVGRGGQVKNIQYF. The CDR3 DNA follows: TGTGCCAGCAGCTTAGTCGGGCGGGGGGGCCAGGTCAAAAACATTCAGTACTTC.

In the case of this clonotype: A far larger clone differs by one base, so this is likely a read error. The chain joins TRBV10-3 to TRBJ2-1; tentative D call: TRBD1 (6 bases). Germline-derived CDR1 and CDR2 are ENHRY and SYGVKD. The length of the CDR3 is 15 residues. The DNA for the CDR3 is TGTGCCAGCTCACCGTCGCAGGGGATAGGCAATGAGCGGTTCTTC. The encoded protein is CASSPSQGIGNERFF.

There are many counts of this clonotype. The genes are TRBV7-3 and TRBJ2-3; D might be TRBD1 (7 bases). The CDR3 has 15 amino acids. CDR1 and CDR2 from the germline V gene are SGHTA and FQGTGA. The ends were cut back, 5 bases at V and 1 base at J, with 13 bases in the middle. CDR3 region: CASSQQGRRTDTQYF. The CDR3 nucleotides read TGTGCCAGCAGCCAACAGGGGAGGCGCACAGATACGCAGTATTTT.

V is TRBV5-1 and J is TRBJ2-7, with 9 bases identical to TRBD1. V dropped 4 bases and J dropped 5; count of bases not matched to a gene: 10. CDR3 length: 15 residues. Germline CDR1 reads SGHRS; CDR2 reads YFSETQ. CDR3 amino acids: CASSPSGTGINEQYF. In DNA form, the CDR3 reads TGCGCCAGCAGCCCCTCCGGGACAGGGATCAACGAGCAGTACTTC.

In this sample, this clonotype turned up a few times. V usage is TRBV6-5 and J usage is TRBJ1-2; possibly TRBD1 for D (5 bases). V gave up 2 bases and J gave up 6 bases, with 7 bases separating them. CDR1 is MNHEY and CDR2 is SVGAGI in the germline V gene. The CDR3 extends over 12 amino acids. The CDR3 here is CASSYGADGYTF. CDR3 nucleotide sequence: TGTGCCAGCAGTTACGGGGCAGATGGCTACACCTTC.

This clonotype was detected once. This likely came from a read error, as a far larger clone is one base away. The chain couples TRBV29-1 to TRBJ2-7; 8 bases match TRBD2. The J call could be wrong; TRBJ2-1 is a better fit for the DNA end. CDR1 is SQVTM and CDR2 is ANQGSEA in the germline V gene. The length of the CDR3 is 14 residues. CDR3 sequence (DNA): TGCAGCGTACGAAGCGGGAGCTCCTACAGTGAGCAGTTCTTC. Translated: CSVRSGSSYSEQFF.

Here the CDR3 reads CASSLGTGALEQYF. CDR3 in DNA: TGTGCCAGCAGTTTGGGGACAGGGGCTCTCGAGCAGTACTTC. The rearrangement links TRBV12-3 or TRBV12-4 to TRBJ2-7, with 10 bases that match TRBD1. CDR3 length: 14 residues. V lost 3 bases, J lost 6 bases, and 5 bases stayed unmatched.

This clonotype was recorded at least ten times. The V and J genes are TRBV5-1 and TRBJ1-6; possibly TRBD1 for D (5 bases). CDR3 length: 15 residues. The V gene's germline CDR1 is SGHRS and CDR2 YFSETQ. V lost 4 bases, J lost 6 bases, and 14 bases lay in between. CDR3 in DNA: TGCGCCAGCAGCCCCAGGGTCCTCCTTAATTCACCCCTCCACTTT. Its translation is CASSPRVLLNSPLHF.

This clonotype was seen ten or more times. The V call is TRBV2, the J call TRBJ2-1; 12 bases line up with TRBD2. Germline V CDR1 and CDR2: SNHLY, FYNNEI. Trimming removed 7 bases from V and 9 bases from J; junction bases left unmatched: 7. This CDR3 region has 14 residues. This chain's CDR3 is CASIGLAGPIEQFF. In DNA, the CDR3 is TGTGCCAGCATTGGACTAGCGGGGCCTATTGAGCAGTTCTTC.

This clonotype was seen many times. This sequence joins TRBV27 and TRBJ2-6, with unresolved D. This CDR3 region has 16 residues. Germline CDR1 reads MNHEY; CDR2 reads SMNVEV (reference sequence). V lost 3 bases and J 4 bases, leaving 13 bases between the germline ends. The CDR3 nucleotides are TGTGCCAGCAGTTTGACCCGTAGGGCCGGGGCCAACGTCCTGACTTTC. This codes for CASSLTRRAGANVLTF. Supplemented by reference TRBV27 and TRBJ2-6, the full variable domain reads EAQVTQNPRYLITVTGKKLTVTCSQNMNHEYMSWYRQDPGLGLRQIYYSMNVEVTDKGDVPEGYKVSRKEKRNFPLILESPSPNQTSLYFCASSLTRRAGANVLTFGAGSRLTVL.

Worth noting for this clonotype: This sequence may be a read error, since a much larger clone differs from it by one base. The chain is built from TRBV3-1 and TRBJ2-3; 8 bases are shared with TRBD1. Matching the DNA end better, TRBJ2-7 makes the J call doubtful. CDR1 LGHDT and CDR2 YNNKEL come from the germline V gene (reference sequence). The CDR3 length is 15 residues. CDR3 bases: TGTGCCAGCAGCCAACAGGGGGCACGGTACAATGAGCAGTACTTC. Translated, it gives CASSQQGARYNEQYF.

This clonotype was seen ten or more times. V is TRBV20-1 and J is TRBJ2-3; 11 bases are shared with TRBD1. The CDR3 is 14 amino acids. Trimming at V came to 6 bases and at J to 5 bases, leaving 7 bases not matched to a gene. Germline assignment: CDR1 DFQATT and CDR2 SNEGSKA (reference sequence). The CDR3 spells CSATPGQGGDTQYF. CDR3 sequence (DNA): TGCAGTGCAACGCCGGGACAGGGGGGAGATACGCAGTATTTT.

This clonotype has at least ten counts. At one boundary the junction diverges from the germline segment, which might be a read error. V usage is TRBV7-2 and J usage is TRBJ2-3; D is unclear. The CDR3 spans 8 residues. The germline V gene has CDR1 SGHTA and CDR2 FQGNSA. The CDR3 sequence is CASSIGDF. For the CDR3, the DNA is TGTGCCAGCAGCATTGGGGATTTT.

The rearrangement joins TRBV12-3 or TRBV12-4 to TRBJ2-7, with TRBD1 matching over 7 bases. V trimming: 5 bases; J trimming: 4 bases; junction bases outside the gene matches: 11. The CDR3 has 15 residues. CDR3 sequence reads: CASSPTGTDLYEQYF. CDR3 DNA sequence: TGTGCCAGCAGTCCCACCGGGACAGACCTTTACGAGCAGTACTTC.